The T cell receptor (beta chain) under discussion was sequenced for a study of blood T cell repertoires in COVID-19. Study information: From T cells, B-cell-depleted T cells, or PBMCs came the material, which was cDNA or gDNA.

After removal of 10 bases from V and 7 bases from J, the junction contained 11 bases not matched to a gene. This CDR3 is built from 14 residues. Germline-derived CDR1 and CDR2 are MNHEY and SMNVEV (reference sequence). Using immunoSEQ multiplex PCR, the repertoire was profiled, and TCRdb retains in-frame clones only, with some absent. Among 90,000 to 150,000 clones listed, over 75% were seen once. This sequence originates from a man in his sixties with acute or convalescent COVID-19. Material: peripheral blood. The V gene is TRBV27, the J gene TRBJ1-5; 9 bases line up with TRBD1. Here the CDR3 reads CATSPQGAGQPQHF. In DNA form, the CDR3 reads TGTGCCACATCCCCACAGGGGGCAGGACAGCCCCAGCATTTT.